This T cell receptor (beta chain) was sequenced during a study of blood T cells in healthy people across ages. Study background: Per two T cells, about one barcoded beta molecule was captured through template switching.

A second PCR of roughly 7 to 11 cycles used a sample-barcoded 5' primer and a J-beta primer mix. Carrying 12 random nucleotides, a template-switch adaptor labeled each individual cDNA molecule. A single record per CDR3 protein comes from TCRdb applying MiXCR to the 5' RACE reads. The table includes 1.5 million to 2 million distinct CDR3 sequences, around 36% detected once. General study findings and limits: More naive CD4+ cells and higher diversity were found in long-lived than in aged donors.

This clonotype was seen many times. Its antigen is still unknown. J gave up 2 bases and V 3 bases, and 4 bases lay outside the gene matches. This CDR3 has 16 residues. Germline CDR1 and CDR2: MGHRA and YSYEKL. The sample comprised blood. The sequence derives from a woman aged 30 to 39 in good health. The chain is built from TRBV4-1 and TRBJ2-3; 11 nucleotides match TRBD2. This chain's CDR3 is CASSQTLAGATDTQYF. In nucleotides, the CDR3 is TGCGCCAGCAGCCAGACACTAGCGGGAGCCACAGATACGCAGTATTTT.